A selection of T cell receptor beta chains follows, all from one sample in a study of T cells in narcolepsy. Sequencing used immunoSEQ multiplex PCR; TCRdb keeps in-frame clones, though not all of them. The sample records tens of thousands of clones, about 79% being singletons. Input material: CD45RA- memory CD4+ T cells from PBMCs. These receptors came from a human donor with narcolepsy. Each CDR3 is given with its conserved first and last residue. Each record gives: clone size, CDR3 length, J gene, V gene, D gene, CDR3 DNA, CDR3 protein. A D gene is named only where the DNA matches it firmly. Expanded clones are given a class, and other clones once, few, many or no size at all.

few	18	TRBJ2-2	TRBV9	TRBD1	TGTGCCAGCAGCTTACTCCCAGCCGGGACAGGGTATCCCGGGGAGCTGTTTTTT	CASSLLPAGTGYPGELFF
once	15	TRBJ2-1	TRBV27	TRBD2	TGTGCCTCCCGGCAGGCAATAGCGGGAGTGAATGAGCAGTTCTTC	CASRQAIAGVNEQFF
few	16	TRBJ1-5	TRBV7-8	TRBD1	TGTGCCAGCAGCTTATGGACAGGGGGTAGCAATCAGCCCCAGCATTTT	CASSLWTGGSNQPQHF
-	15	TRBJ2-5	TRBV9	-	TGTGCCAGCAGCGTAGGAGCGGCACCTCAAGAGACCCAGTACTTC	CASSVGAAPQETQYF
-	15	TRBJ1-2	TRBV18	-	TGTGCCAGCTCACCACCAGGGACGGTTAACTATGGCTACACCTTC	CASSPPGTVNYGYTF
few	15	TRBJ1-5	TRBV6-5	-	TGTGCCAGCAGGCTTGGACAAAATAGCAATCAGCCCCAGCATTTT	CASRLGQNSNQPQHF
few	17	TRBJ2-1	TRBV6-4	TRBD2	TGTGCCAGCAGTGTTAGCGGGGGGGTAGCGTCCTACAATGAGCAGTTCTTC	CASSVSGGVASYNEQFF
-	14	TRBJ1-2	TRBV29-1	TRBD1	TGCAGCGTTGAAGCGAACAGGGGTACCTATGGCTACACCTTC	CSVEANRGTYGYTF
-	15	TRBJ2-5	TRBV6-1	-	TGTGCCAGCAGGGGGGGCCAGGGGCAGGGGGAGACCCAGTACTTC	CASRGGQGQGETQYF
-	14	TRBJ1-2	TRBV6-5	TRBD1	TGTGCCAGCAGTTACACCGACAGGGATCCTGGCTACACCTTC	CASSYTDRDPGYTF
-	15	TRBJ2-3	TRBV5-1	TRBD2	TGCGCCAGCAGCCCGGGACTAGCGGGCAAAGATACGCAGTATTTT	CASSPGLAGKDTQYF
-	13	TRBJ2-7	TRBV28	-	TGTGCCAGCAGTTTAGCGGGGCCCTACGAGCAGTACTTC	CASSLAGPYEQYF
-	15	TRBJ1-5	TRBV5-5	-	TGTGCCAGCAGCTTGCTGGCAGCCGGCGGACAGCCCCAGCATTTT	CASSLLAAGGQPQHF
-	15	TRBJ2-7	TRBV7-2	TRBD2	TGTGCCAGCAGCCCTAGTAGCGGGAGTTTCCACGAGCAGTACTTC	CASSPSSGSFHEQYF
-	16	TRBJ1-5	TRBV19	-	TGTGCCAGTAGTATGAGCAGGGGTCAGGGCAATCAGCCCCAGCATTTT	CASSMSRGQGNQPQHF
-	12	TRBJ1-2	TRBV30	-	TGTGCCTGGAGGCGGGGGGCGGAAGGCTACACATTC	CAWRRGAEGYTF
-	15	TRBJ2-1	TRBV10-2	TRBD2	TGCGCCAGCAGTGGGCCTAGCGGGAGGGCCAATGAGCAGTTCTTC	CASSGPSGRANEQFF
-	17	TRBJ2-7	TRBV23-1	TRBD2	TGCGCCAGCAGTCAATCGAGGAGCGGGAGGCGGTTCTACGAGCAGTACTTC	CASSQSRSGRRFYEQYF
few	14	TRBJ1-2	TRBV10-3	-	TGTGCCATCAGTGACCCCCCGACAGGCTATGGCTACACCTTC	CAISDPPTGYGYTF
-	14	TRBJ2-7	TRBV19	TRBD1	TGTGCCAGTAGCCATCCGGGACAGATTTACGAGCAGTACTTC	CASSHPGQIYEQYF
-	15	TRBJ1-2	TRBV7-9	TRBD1	TGTGCCAGCAGTCTCGGGGACAGGCGCTCGGAGGGCTACACCTTC	CASSLGDRRSEGYTF
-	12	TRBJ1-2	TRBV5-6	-	TGTGCCAGCAGCCAGACGGACTATGGCTACACCTTC	CASSQTDYGYTF
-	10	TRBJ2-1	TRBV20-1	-	TGCAGTGCTAGGTTAGGAAAGCAGTTCTTC	CSARLGKQFF
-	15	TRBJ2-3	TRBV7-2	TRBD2	TGTGCCAGCAGCTTAGGGGCGGGAGTATCGGATACGCAGTATTTT	CASSLGAGVSDTQYF
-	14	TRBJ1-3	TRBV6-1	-	TGTGCCAGCAGTGAGACGGCGACTGGAAACACCATATATTTT	CASSETATGNTIYF
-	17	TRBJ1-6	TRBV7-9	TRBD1	TGTGCCAGCAGCTTATCTCCCCGGGACAGCCATAATTCACCCCTCCACTTT	CASSLSPRDSHNSPLHF
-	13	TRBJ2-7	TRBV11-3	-	TGTGCCAGCAGCTTAGGAGGGGGAGACGAGCAGTACTTC	CASSLGGGDEQYF
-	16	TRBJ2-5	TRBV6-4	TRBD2	TGTGCCAGCAGGGGGGGACTAGCGGGGCCCCGGGAGACCCAGTACTTC	CASRGGLAGPRETQYF
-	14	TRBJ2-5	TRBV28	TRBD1	TGTGCCAGCAGTTTGACAGGGGGAAAGCGGACCCAGTACTTC	CASSLTGGKRTQYF